These 27 T cell receptor beta chains originate from one sample sequenced in a study of cytomegalovirus exposure and HLA in healthy donors. Vbeta (60) and Jbeta (13) primers were used in the PCR. Using immunoSEQ multiplex PCR, the repertoire was profiled, and TCRdb retains in-frame clones only, with some absent. The sample lists more than 150,000 clones, approximately 85% occurring once. The sample comprised PBMCs. Receptor source: a man between 18 and 29 years old in good health and CMV-seropositive.

The rearrangement links TRBV7-2 to TRBJ2-2, with D possibly being TRBD1 (6 bases). Germline CDR1 reads SGHTA; CDR2 reads FQGNSA. Trimming removed 5 bases at V and 6 bases at J, with 13 bases between. The CDR3 is made up of 14 amino acids. Here the CDR3 reads CASSATGPAGELFF. The CDR3 DNA reads TGTGCCAGCAGCGCGACAGGTCCGGCCGGGGAGCTGTTTTTT.

A few counts support this clone. The V call is TRBV19, the J call TRBJ1-5; 9 bases line up with TRBD1. Germline loops: CDR1 LNHDA, CDR2 SQIVND (reference sequence). V was clipped by 5 bases and J by 0 bases; unmatched bases: 8. This CDR3 contains 17 residues. The CDR3 DNA reads as TGTGCCAGTAGTCCCACCCGACAGGGGGTTAGCAATCAGCCCCAGCATTTT. As protein: CASSPTRQGVSNQPQHF.

The V gene is TRBV23-1, the J gene TRBJ2-3; possible D gene TRBD1, 5 bases. TRBV23-1 is labeled an ORF, and its function is uncertain. The length of the CDR3 is 16 residues. V dropped 6 bases and J dropped 2 bases, with 18 bases sitting between them. CDR3: CASRPGPTEFTDTQYF. The CDR3 region has the DNA TGCGCCAGCAGACCCGGCCCGACAGAATTCACAGATACGCAGTATTTT.

The chain employs TRBV29-1 and TRBJ2-3; D gene unclear. V shed 1 base and J shed 3 bases, with 8 bases lying between them. The CDR3 covers 13 residues. In germline, CDR1 is SQVTM, CDR2 ANQGSEA. The CDR3 sequence: CSVEGADTDTQYF. CDR3 nucleotide sequence: TGCAGCGTTGAAGGGGCTGATACAGATACGCAGTATTTT.

This clone appeared once. The rearrangement joins TRBV5-6 to TRBJ2-7; no definite D call. The CDR3 runs 11 residues. Germline assignment: CDR1 SGHDT and CDR2 YYEEEE. Trimming removed 3 bases from V and 3 bases from J, with 4 bases in between. In DNA, the CDR3 is TGTGCCAGCAGCTCATTCTACGAGCAGTACTTC. It is translated as CASSSFYEQYF. Full variable domain (outside the CDR3, taken from reference TRBV5-6 and TRBJ2-7): DAGVTQSPTHLIKTRGQQVTLRCSPKSGHDTVSWYQQALGQGPQFIFQYYEEEERQRGNFPDRFSGHQFPNYSSELNVNALLLGDSALYLCASSSFYEQYFGPGTRLTVT.

The table lists this clone with a few counts. The rearrangement links TRBV4-1 to TRBJ1-2; the D gene is possibly TRBD1 (6 bases). The V gene's germline CDR1 is MGHRA and CDR2 YSYEKL. The length of the CDR3 is 16 residues. The V and J ends lost 0 bases and 4 bases respectively, with 15 bases between them. The CDR3 here is CASSQDRGGLTYGYTF. CDR3 sequence (DNA): TGCGCCAGCAGCCAAGATCGGGGGGGGCTTACCTATGGCTACACCTTC.

This clone occurred once. The J gene is TRBJ1-4, the V gene TRBV5-1, with D tentatively TRBD1 (6 bases). The germline gives CDR1 SGHRS, CDR2 YFSETQ. The CDR3 runs to 16 residues. V was trimmed by 2 bases and J by 4 bases, leaving 15 bases between them. CDR3 loop: CASSFVRDISNEKLFF. CDR3 nucleotide sequence: TGCGCCAGCAGCTTCGTACGGGACATCAGTAATGAAAAACTGTTTTTT. The full variable domain, its missing parts supplied by reference TRBV5-1 and TRBJ1-4, is KAGVTQTPRYLIKTRGQQVTLSCSPISGHRSVSWYQQTPGQGLQFLFEYFSETQRNKGNFPGRFSGRQFSNSRSEMNVSTLELGDSALYLCASSFVRDISNEKLFFGSGTQLSVL.

The chain combines TRBV7-2 with TRBJ2-3, with a weak D call TRBD2 (5 bases). The V gene lost 2 bases and the J gene lost 1 base, with 7 bases spanning the gap. The germline V gene encodes CDR1 SGHTA and CDR2 FQGNSA. The CDR3 contains 14 residues. The CDR3 DNA is TGTGCCAGCAGCTTAACCGGGGGCACAGATACGCAGTATTTT. Encoded protein: CASSLTGGTDTQYF.

The V gene is TRBV28, the J gene TRBJ1-2, with 10 bases that match TRBD1. V lost 5 bases to trimming and J lost 7 bases; unmatched junction nucleotides: 10. The CDR3 runs 15 residues. The germline CDR1 and CDR2 sequences are MDHEN and SYDVKM. In DNA, the CDR3 is TGTGCCAGCAGTGCACCGACAGGGGGCGCTTTTGGCTACACCTTC. The encoded protein is CASSAPTGGAFGYTF.

The rearrangement uses TRBV28 and TRBJ2-7; a weak D match, TRBD1 (6 bases). From germline, CDR1 is MDHEN and CDR2 SYDVKM. The V end was cut by 2 bases, the J end by 3 bases, with 11 bases between. The CDR3 contains 14 residues. CDR3 sequence reads: CASSLLTGSYEQYF. The CDR3 coding sequence is TGTGCCAGCAGTTTACTTACAGGGAGCTACGAGCAGTACTTC.

The chain has TRBV28 and TRBJ2-6, with 9 bases matching TRBD1. The germline CDR1 and CDR2 sequences are MDHEN and SYDVKM. The CDR3 loop spans 17 amino acids. V trimming: 8 bases; J trimming: 3 bases; junction bases outside the gene matches: 11. The CDR3 is CASRYGTGLGGANVLTF. The CDR3 DNA reads as TGTGCCAGCCGTTATGGGACAGGGTTGGGTGGGGCCAACGTCCTGACTTTC.

This clone was counted between two and nine times. The chain joins TRBV6-5 to TRBJ1-1, with a tentative D call TRBD1 (5 bases). V shed 6 bases and J shed 4 bases, with 18 bases lying between them. From germline, CDR1 is MNHEY and CDR2 SVGAGI. This CDR3 comprises 15 residues. DNA of the CDR3: TGTGCCAGCAGGCAGGGCGGGGCGGGGGTCACTGAAGCTTTCTTT. Translated, it gives CASRQGGAGVTEAFF.

The CDR3 region is CASSYRSGSHNEQFF. The CDR3 coding sequence is TGTGCCAGCAGTTACCGTAGCGGGTCCCACAATGAGCAGTTCTTC. The V call is TRBV6-6, the J call TRBJ2-1; 7 nucleotides match TRBD2. CDR3 length equals 15 residues. CDR1 and CDR2 from the germline V gene are MNHNY and SVGAGI (reference sequence). V shed 2 bases and J 5 bases; nucleotides not matched to a gene: 6.

The rearrangement links TRBV9 to TRBJ1-4; D unclear. This CDR3 spans 15 amino acids. V lost 0 bases and J lost 0, with 6 bases in between. Germline CDR1 is SGDLS and CDR2 is YYNGEE. In DNA, the CDR3 is TGTGCCAGCAGCGTAGGGGGAGCAACTAATGAAAAACTGTTTTTT. Protein: CASSVGGATNEKLFF.

CDR3 coding DNA: TGTGCCAGCACGAGACAGGGACGGGACATTCAGTACTTC. Encoded protein: CASTRQGRDIQYF. The chain couples TRBV6-1 to TRBJ2-4; 7 bases fit TRBD1. With V trimmed by 7 bases and J by 8 bases, 8 bases remained unmatched. Germline V gives CDR1 MNHNS, CDR2 SASEGT. This CDR3 is 13 amino acids long.

This clone was recorded only once. The rearrangement joins TRBV2 to TRBJ1-2; no reliable D call. The V end was cut by 8 bases, the J end by 14 bases, with 21 bases between. Germline assignment: CDR1 SNHLY and CDR2 FYNNEI. This CDR3 has 12 residues. CDR3 nucleotides: TGTGCCAGCGCGATCGCTAACTATGGCCAAACCTTC. Its protein product is CASAIANYGQTF.

The chain links TRBV4-3 to TRBJ2-3; weak D call: TRBD2 (5 bases). Germline-derived CDR1 and CDR2 are LGHNA and YSLEER. The CDR3 sequence is 17 residues long. The V and J ends lost 3 bases and 6 bases respectively, with 22 bases between them. Written as DNA, the CDR3 is TGCGCCAGCAGCCAGAGTCCCCCGGGATCCGAGAGGGATACGCAGTATTTT. Its protein is CASSQSPPGSERDTQYF.

The rearrangement joins TRBV14 to TRBJ2-7; D is unresolved. Germline V gene sequence: CDR1 SGHDN, CDR2 FVKESK. Trimming took 4 bases from V and 0 from J, leaving 7 bases between them. The CDR3 is 13 amino acids. In nucleotides, the CDR3 is TGTGCCAGCAGCCGGCAGGCCTCCTACGAGCAGTACTTC. This gives the protein CASSRQASYEQYF.

J is TRBJ1-1 and V is TRBV7-2, with 8 bases lining up with TRBD1. The V and J ends lost 4 bases and 6 bases, in that order; junction bases with no gene match: 4. Germline lookup yields CDR1 SGHTA and CDR2 FQGNSA. The CDR3 loop spans 13 amino acids. The CDR3 bases are TGTGCCAGCAGCTACCGACAGGGGTCTGAAGCTTTCTTT. Residues: CASSYRQGSEAFF.

The genes are TRBV6-4 and TRBJ2-3; TRBD1 aligns across 8 bases. The CDR3 runs 15 residues. Unmatched junction bases numbered 5, after V lost 4 bases and J lost 2 bases. The germline gives CDR1 MRHNA, CDR2 SNTAGT. CDR3 amino acids: CASSVETGDTDTQYF. The CDR3 nucleotides are TGTGCCAGCAGTGTAGAGACAGGGGACACAGATACGCAGTATTTT.

The chain is built from TRBV25-1 and TRBJ2-5; TRBD2 aligns across 11 bases. Trimming took 5 bases from V and 2 from J; bases not matched to a gene: 7. CDR3 length: 16 residues. Germline V CDR1 and CDR2: MGHDK, SYGVNS. The CDR3, as DNA: TGTGCCAGCAGTATAACTAGCGGGGGCCCACAAGAGACCCAGTACTTC. Translated: CASSITSGGPQETQYF. Full variable domain (outside the CDR3, taken from reference TRBV25-1 and TRBJ2-5): EADIYQTPRYLVIGTGKKITLECSQTMGHDKMYWYQQDPGMELHLIHYSYGVNSTEKGDLSSESTVSRIRTEHFPLTLESARPSHTSQYLCASSITSGGPQETQYFGPGTRLLVL.

J is TRBJ1-2 and V is TRBV30; no firm D call. This CDR3 region has 13 residues. Germline CDR1 GTSNPN, CDR2 SVGIG (reference sequence). The V end was cut by 6 bases, the J end by 7 bases, with 18 bases between. The CDR3 DNA reads as TGTGCCTGTTCGGCAGTAAGACGCGGTGGCTACACCTTC. This sequence encodes CACSAVRRGGYTF.

The chain carries TRBV28 and TRBJ1-5; TRBD1 matches at 7 bases. The CDR3 is made up of 15 amino acids. CDR1 MDHEN and CDR2 SYDVKM come from the germline V gene. The V gene end was trimmed by 5 bases and the J gene end by 4 bases; junction bases not matched to a gene: 8. The CDR3 region has the DNA TGTGCCAGCAGTCCTGGGGACAGTCAGAATCAGCCCCAGCATTTT. Translated: CASSPGDSQNQPQHF.

The rearrangement joins TRBV5-5 to TRBJ1-5; TRBD1 matches at 9 bases. The germline gives CDR1 SGHKS, CDR2 YYEKEE (reference sequence). This CDR3 spans 16 amino acids. V was pared by 4 bases and J by 1 base, with 6 bases of the junction left unmatched. CDR3 nucleotide sequence: TGTGCCAGCAGCGAGGGACAGGGTGTAAGCAATCAGCCCCAGCATTTT. Translation: CASSEGQGVSNQPQHF.

CDR3 in amino acids: CASSDPGTGLYNEQFF. The CDR3 coding sequence is TGTGCCAGCAGTGATCCCGGGACAGGGCTCTACAATGAGCAGTTCTTC. This chain uses TRBV25-1 with TRBJ2-1, with 9 nucleotides matching TRBD1. The ends lost 3 bases at V and 3 bases at J; junction bases unmatched: 6. Germline V CDR1 and CDR2: MGHDK, SYGVNS. CDR3 length: 16 amino acids. Full variable domain (outside the CDR3, taken from reference TRBV25-1 and TRBJ2-1): EADIYQTPRYLVIGTGKKITLECSQTMGHDKMYWYQQDPGMELHLIHYSYGVNSTEKGDLSSESTVSRIRTEHFPLTLESARPSHTSQYLCASSDPGTGLYNEQFFGPGTRLTVL.

V usage is TRBV10-3 and J usage is TRBJ2-6, with 7 bases fitting TRBD1. This CDR3 has 19 residues. Trimming at V came to 5 bases and at J to 3 bases, leaving 16 bases not matched to a gene. Germline CDR1 is ENHRY and CDR2 is SYGVKD. CDR3 loop: CAISIPGQSSSFGANVLTF. In DNA, the CDR3 is TGTGCCATCAGTATACCGGGACAGAGTTCAAGCTTTGGGGCCAACGTCCTGACTTTC.

The chain carries TRBV6-6 and TRBJ1-2, with D hard to call. Germline CDR1 reads MNHNY; CDR2 reads SVGAGI (reference sequence). The CDR3 consists of 11 residues. The V end was cut by 2 bases, the J end by 8 bases, with 6 bases between. The CDR3 protein is CASSYVRGYTF. CDR3 in DNA: TGTGCCAGCAGTTACGTCCGGGGCTACACCTTC.